The 14 T cell receptor beta chains below come from one sample, sequenced in a study of blood T cells in healthy people across ages. The authors ran a second PCR of about 7 to 11 cycles using a sample-barcoded 5' primer and a J-beta primer mix. MiXCR, applied by TCRdb to the 5' RACE reads, yields one record per CDR3 protein. The sample has about 680,000 distinct CDR3 sequences; about half are singletons. The sequenced sample consisted of blood. The receptor source for this set is an older woman in good health.

This clonotype was counted many times. The chain employs TRBV7-3 and TRBJ2-3; tentatively, D is TRBD2 (6 bases). Germline V gene sequence: CDR1 SGHTA, CDR2 FQGTGA. Trimming cost V 4 bases and J 0 bases, with 11 bases left between them. The CDR3 has 15 amino acids. CDR3 sequence reads: CASSYGSPSTDTQYF. The CDR3 DNA sequence: TGTGCCAGCAGCTACGGGAGTCCCAGCACAGATACGCAGTATTTT. Combining the CDR3 with reference TRBV7-3 and TRBJ2-3 gives the whole variable domain GAGVSQTPSNKVTEKGKYVELRCDPISGHTALYWYRQSLGQGPEFLIYFQGTGAADDSGLPNDRFFAVRPEGSVSTLKIQRTERGDSAVYLCASSYGSPSTDTQYFGPGTRLTVL.

The V gene is TRBV12-3 or TRBV12-4, the J gene TRBJ2-5, with 10 bases identical to TRBD1. V lost 2 bases and J lost 0; bases outside the gene matches: 6. The CDR3 consists of 17 residues. The CDR3 region is CASSLWDRGPYQETQYF. CDR3 bases: TGTGCCAGCAGTTTATGGGACAGGGGCCCGTACCAAGAGACCCAGTACTTC.

The chain employs TRBV3-1 and TRBJ1-2, with 7 bases matching TRBD1. The CDR3 extends over 14 amino acids. V shed 3 bases, J shed 8 bases, and the junction held 9 bases outside the gene matches. Germline CDR1 reads LGHDT; CDR2 reads YNNKEL (reference sequence). The CDR3 DNA reads TGTGCCAGCAGCCATCCCACAGGGGTTAGCGGCTACACCTTC. Translated: CASSHPTGVSGYTF. The whole variable domain, remainder taken from reference TRBV3-1 and TRBJ1-2, is DTAVSQTPKYLVTQMGNDKSIKCEQNLGHDTMYWYKQDSKKFLKIMFSYNNKELIINETVPNRFSPKSPDKAHLNLHINSLELGDSAVYFCASSHPTGVSGYTFGSGTRLTVV.

Regarding this clonotype: The junction departs from the called germline gene at one end, perhaps through a read error. The J gene is TRBJ2-7, the V gene TRBV28; a possible D gene is TRBD1 (6 bases). The germline CDR1 and CDR2 sequences are MDHEN and SYDVKM. This CDR3 is 15 amino acids long. The CDR3 protein is CASSSGTRISYERYF. CDR3 in DNA: TGTGCCAGCAGTTCCGGGACAAGGATCTCCTACGAGCGGTACTTC.

This rearrangement joins TRBV7-9 to TRBJ2-5; TRBD2 agrees at 9 bases. TRBJ2-7 explains the end of the DNA better; the J call may be wrong. The germline V gene has CDR1 SEHNR and CDR2 FQNEAQ (reference sequence). The CDR3 loop spans 16 amino acids. In DNA form, the CDR3 reads TGTGCCAGCAGCCTACGGCTGGCTAGCGGGACCTACGAGCAGTACTTC. Translated: CASSLRLASGTYEQYF.

This clonotype has more than one count but fewer than ten. The rearrangement joins TRBV5-4 to TRBJ2-7; 13 bases agree with TRBD2. V dropped 5 bases and J dropped 5; count of bases not matched to a gene: 7. The germline V gene encodes CDR1 SGHNT and CDR2 YYREEE (reference sequence). The CDR3 is 15 residues long. The CDR3 DNA is TGTGCCAGCAGACGGACTAGCGGGAGTGAGGACGAGCAGTACTTC. It is translated as CASRRTSGSEDEQYF.

The rearrangement joins TRBV28 to TRBJ1-5; perhaps TRBD1 as D (5 bases). The germline gives CDR1 MDHEN, CDR2 SYDVKM. V lost 4 bases and J lost 1, with 8 bases in between. The CDR3 sequence is 14 residues long. The DNA for the CDR3 is TGTGCCAGCAGTTCGGGGGGGAGCAATCAGCCCCAGCATTTT. Amino acid sequence: CASSSGGSNQPQHF. The variable domain in full, completed from reference TRBV28 and TRBJ1-5, reads DVKVTQSSRYLVKRTGEKVFLECVQDMDHENMFWYRQDPGLGLRLIYFSYDVKMKEKGDIPEGYSVSREKKERFSLILESASTNQTSMYLCASSSGGSNQPQHFGDGTRLSIL.

Comment on this clonotype: A junction end diverges from the germline sequence, so it may reflect a read error. The chain has TRBV5-5 and TRBJ1-5, with TRBD1 as a possible D gene (5 bases). Germline V gene lookup returns CDR1 SGHKS and CDR2 YYEKEE (reference sequence). This CDR3 spans 14 amino acids. In nucleotides, the CDR3 is TGTGCCAGCAACTTGGACGGGACCAATCAGCCCCAGCATTTT. Its protein product is CASNLDGTNQPQHF.

This clonotype was recorded a few times. CDR3 nucleotides: TGTGCCAGCAGCTCCCCAAGCTCCTACGAGCAGTACTTC. Protein: CASSSPSSYEQYF. This chain connects TRBV7-9 to TRBJ2-7; D unresolved. The CDR3 totals 13 residues. Per germline, CDR1 SEHNR and CDR2 FQNEAQ (reference sequence). The V end lost 4 bases, the J end lost 0 bases, and 7 bases lay between the germline ends.

This chain links TRBV7-2 with TRBJ1-5; D possibly corresponds to TRBD1 (6 bases). Germline-derived CDR1 and CDR2 are SGHTA and FQGNSA. The V gene lost 1 base and the J gene lost 4 bases, with 14 bases spanning the gap. CDR3 size: 16 residues. This chain's CDR3 is CASSLVGTGRNQPQHF. The DNA for the CDR3 is TGTGCCAGCAGCTTAGTGGGCACAGGGCGGAATCAGCCCCAGCATTTT.

V and J are TRBV20-1 and TRBJ2-7; 7 positions agree with TRBD1. V lost 8 bases to trimming and J lost 3 bases; unmatched junction nucleotides: 7. The CDR3 consists of 12 residues. Germline CDR1 is DFQATT and CDR2 is SNEGSKA (reference sequence). The CDR3 loop reads CSPGTASYEQYF. CDR3 sequence (DNA): TGCAGTCCCGGGACAGCCAGCTACGAGCAGTACTTC.

This rearrangement joins TRBV4-2 to TRBJ2-3; 8 nucleotides match TRBD2. Looked up from germline, CDR1 is LGHNA and CDR2 is YNFKEQ. Unmatched junction bases numbered 5, after V lost 6 bases and J lost 3 bases. There are 14 residues in the CDR3. The CDR3 DNA sequence: TGTGCCAGCAGAGCGGGGGCCCAGACAGATACGCAGTATTTT. Translating gives CASRAGAQTDTQYF.

This clonotype was recorded many times. The chain has TRBV4-3 and TRBJ2-3, with unresolved D. The CDR3 totals 16 residues. CDR1 is LGHNA, CDR2 YSLEER, per germline. Trimming took 0 bases from V and 6 from J, leaving 16 bases between them. CDR3 nucleotide sequence: TGCGCCAGCAGCCAAGAGGGTAGGGCGGATTTGGATACGCAGTATTTT. Translating it yields CASSQEGRADLDTQYF.

The chain joins TRBV12-3 or TRBV12-4 to TRBJ2-3, with 9 bases identical to TRBD2. V was clipped by 10 bases and J by 5 bases; unmatched bases: 13. The CDR3 is made up of 15 amino acids. The CDR3 nucleotides are TGTGCCACCTCGGGCGGGAGGGTTCTCCTAGATACGCAGTATTTT. This translates into CATSGGRVLLDTQYF.